A selection of T cell receptor beta chains follows, all from one sample in a study of T cell responses to AZD1222 COVID-19 vaccine. Generated by immunoSEQ multiplex PCR, the TCRdb table keeps only in-frame clones and is missing some. This table has roughly 140,000 clones, 85% to 90% appearing once. The specimen comprised peripheral blood, sampled 28 days after the second AZD1222 dose. These receptors originate from an adult who received the AZD1222 COVID-19 vaccine. The CDR3 runs from the conserved cysteine through the conserved F or W. The order of the fields is clone size, J gene, V gene, D gene, CDR3 protein, CDR3 DNA. The D gene is left open where the match is weak. Expanded clones get a size class; other rows say once, few or many, or leave the size out.

abundance: .; j_gene: TRBJ2-7; v_gene: TRBV28; d_gene: .; CDR3aa: CASHGGASSYEQYF; CDR3nt: TGTGCCAGCCATGGGGGGGCGAGCTCCTACGAGCAGTACTTC
abundance: .; j_gene: TRBJ2-3; v_gene: TRBV4-2; d_gene: TRBD1; CDR3aa: CASSLRTGSSTDTQYF; CDR3nt: TGTGCCAGCAGCCTGAGGACAGGGAGCAGCACAGATACGCAGTATTTT
abundance: once; j_gene: TRBJ2-6; v_gene: TRBV27; d_gene: .; CDR3aa: CASSLSSPGANVLTF; CDR3nt: TGTGCCAGCAGTTTATCCAGTCCTGGGGCCAACGTCCTGACTTTC
abundance: .; j_gene: TRBJ1-2; v_gene: TRBV9; d_gene: TRBD1; CDR3aa: CASSPRTGGHYGYTF; CDR3nt: TGTGCCAGCAGCCCCCGGACAGGGGGCCACTATGGCTACACCTTC
abundance: .; j_gene: TRBJ1-1; v_gene: TRBV7-8; d_gene: .; CDR3aa: CASSLARGRSTFF; CDR3nt: TGTGCCAGCAGCTTAGCGCGGGGTCGTAGTACTTTCTTT
abundance: .; j_gene: TRBJ2-7; v_gene: TRBV18; d_gene: TRBD1; CDR3aa: CASSLGPGQGHVEQYF; CDR3nt: TGTGCCAGCTCACTGGGGCCGGGACAGGGGCACGTCGAGCAGTACTTC
abundance: .; j_gene: TRBJ2-1; v_gene: TRBV5-8; d_gene: TRBD1; CDR3aa: CASSFGDSYNEQFF; CDR3nt: TGTGCCAGCAGCTTCGGGGACAGTTACAATGAGCAGTTCTTC
abundance: once; j_gene: TRBJ2-7; v_gene: TRBV6-1; d_gene: .; CDR3aa: CASSEASHREQYF; CDR3nt: TGTGCCAGCAGTGAAGCATCGCACCGGGAGCAGTACTTC
abundance: .; j_gene: TRBJ2-6; v_gene: TRBV6-5; d_gene: .; CDR3aa: CASSYGTGPGANVLTF; CDR3nt: TGTGCCAGCAGTTACGGAACGGGCCCTGGGGCCAACGTCCTGACTTTC
abundance: .; j_gene: TRBJ2-7; v_gene: TRBV29-1; d_gene: .; CDR3aa: CSVDRGGEQYF; CDR3nt: TGCAGCGTTGATAGGGGAGGCGAGCAGTACTTC
abundance: .; j_gene: TRBJ1-5; v_gene: TRBV28; d_gene: TRBD1; CDR3aa: CAWGQGVLQPQHF; CDR3nt: TGTGCCTGGGGACAGGGCGTACTTCAGCCCCAGCATTTT
abundance: .; j_gene: TRBJ1-5; v_gene: TRBV28; d_gene: .; CDR3aa: CASSNGVHQPQHF; CDR3nt: TGTGCCAGCAGTAACGGCGTGCATCAGCCCCAGCATTTT
abundance: .; j_gene: TRBJ1-2; v_gene: TRBV28; d_gene: TRBD1; CDR3aa: CASSLRGLYYGYTF; CDR3nt: TGTGCCAGCAGTTTAAGGGGGCTGTACTATGGCTACACCTTC
abundance: .; j_gene: TRBJ2-7; v_gene: TRBV7-2; d_gene: .; CDR3aa: CASSLATFYRGMAYEQYF; CDR3nt: TGTGCCAGCAGCTTAGCGACCTTTTACCGCGGTATGGCCTACGAGCAGTACTTC
abundance: .; j_gene: TRBJ2-1; v_gene: TRBV18; d_gene: .; CDR3aa: CASSPDGFYNEQFF; CDR3nt: TGTGCCAGCTCACCGGACGGTTTCTACAATGAGCAGTTCTTC
abundance: .; j_gene: TRBJ2-3; v_gene: TRBV18; d_gene: .; CDR3aa: CASSERVISTDTQYF; CDR3nt: TGTGCCAGCTCAGAGCGGGTGATTAGCACAGATACGCAGTATTTT
abundance: .; j_gene: TRBJ1-4; v_gene: TRBV6-4; d_gene: .; CDR3aa: CASSDGTDNEKLFF; CDR3nt: TGTGCCAGCAGTGACGGGACGGATAATGAAAAACTGTTTTTT
abundance: few; j_gene: TRBJ2-7; v_gene: TRBV2; d_gene: .; CDR3aa: CASSYYYEQYF; CDR3nt: TGTGCCAGCAGTTACTACTACGAGCAGTACTTC
abundance: .; j_gene: TRBJ2-2; v_gene: TRBV7-9; d_gene: TRBD2; CDR3aa: CASSVLAGVTGELFF; CDR3nt: TGTGCCAGCAGCGTATTAGCGGGGGTCACCGGGGAGCTGTTTTTT
abundance: .; j_gene: TRBJ2-5; v_gene: TRBV5-1; d_gene: .; CDR3aa: CASSLLRRETQYF; CDR3nt: TGCGCCAGCAGCTTGTTGCGGCGGGAGACCCAGTACTTC
abundance: .; j_gene: TRBJ1-4; v_gene: TRBV2; d_gene: .; CDR3aa: CASRVGLDEKLFF; CDR3nt: TGTGCCAGCAGAGTCGGATTGGATGAAAAACTGTTTTTT
abundance: .; j_gene: TRBJ2-2; v_gene: TRBV7-8; d_gene: .; CDR3aa: CASSDHPGELFF; CDR3nt: TGTGCCAGCAGCGACCATCCCGGGGAGCTGTTTTTT
abundance: once; j_gene: TRBJ2-1; v_gene: TRBV7-3; d_gene: .; CDR3aa: CASSLAMGPREQFF; CDR3nt: TGTGCCAGCAGCTTAGCGATGGGACCGCGTGAGCAGTTCTTC
abundance: .; j_gene: TRBJ1-2; v_gene: TRBV5-8; d_gene: .; CDR3aa: CASSRGGGTGYTF; CDR3nt: TGTGCCAGCAGCCGTGGCGGTGGCACCGGCTACACCTTC
abundance: .; j_gene: TRBJ1-1; v_gene: TRBV6-5; d_gene: .; CDR3aa: CASKYRTTEAFF; CDR3nt: TGTGCCAGCAAATATCGGACTACTGAAGCTTTCTTT
abundance: .; j_gene: TRBJ1-2; v_gene: TRBV30; d_gene: .; CDR3aa: CAWGGARNYGYTF; CDR3nt: TGTGCCTGGGGGGGGGCGAGGAACTATGGCTACACCTTC
abundance: .; j_gene: TRBJ1-5; v_gene: TRBV6-5; d_gene: .; CDR3aa: CASSRDPRQPQHF; CDR3nt: TGTGCCAGCAGTCGGGACCCTCGGCAGCCCCAGCATTTT
abundance: .; j_gene: TRBJ2-6; v_gene: TRBV5-1; d_gene: .; CDR3aa: CASSFGAAGANVLTF; CDR3nt: TGCGCCAGCAGCTTCGGGGCGGCTGGGGCCAACGTCCTGACTTTC
abundance: .; j_gene: TRBJ1-2; v_gene: TRBV29-1; d_gene: .; CDR3aa: CSVDFNRLGYTF; CDR3nt: TGCAGCGTAGACTTCAACAGACTAGGCTACACCTTC
abundance: .; j_gene: TRBJ2-7; v_gene: TRBV6-2/TRBV6-3; d_gene: .; CDR3aa: CASNYGGREQYF; CDR3nt: TGTGCCAGCAATTACGGGGGGCGCGAGCAGTACTTC
abundance: .; j_gene: TRBJ1-6; v_gene: TRBV28; d_gene: .; CDR3aa: CASTGDGGGSPLHF; CDR3nt: TGTGCCAGCACAGGGGACGGAGGTGGTTCACCCCTCCACTTT
abundance: .; j_gene: TRBJ1-5; v_gene: TRBV30; d_gene: .; CDR3aa: CAWSADSYQPQHF; CDR3nt: TGTGCCTGGAGTGCGGACAGTTATCAGCCCCAGCATTTT
abundance: .; j_gene: TRBJ2-7; v_gene: TRBV5-5; d_gene: .; CDR3aa: CASSLLISYEQYF; CDR3nt: TGTGCCAGCAGTCTCCTGATCTCCTACGAGCAGTACTTC
abundance: .; j_gene: TRBJ2-5; v_gene: TRBV7-6; d_gene: .; CDR3aa: CASSREAVETQYF; CDR3nt: TGTGCCAGCAGCCGAGAGGCGGTCGAGACCCAGTACTTC
abundance: .; j_gene: TRBJ2-7; v_gene: TRBV19; d_gene: .; CDR3aa: CASSGRVEREQYF; CDR3nt: TGTGCCAGTAGCGGACGAGTTGAACGCGAGCAGTACTTC
abundance: .; j_gene: TRBJ2-3; v_gene: TRBV5-4; d_gene: TRBD2; CDR3aa: CASSSGRAGDTQYF; CDR3nt: TGTGCCAGCAGCTCGGGGAGGGCCGGAGATACACAGTATTTT
abundance: .; j_gene: TRBJ2-1; v_gene: TRBV19; d_gene: .; CDR3aa: CASSVGGVGGEQFF; CDR3nt: TGTGCCAGCTCCGTCGGGGGAGTGGGTGGTGAGCAGTTCTTC
abundance: .; j_gene: TRBJ2-2; v_gene: TRBV5-1; d_gene: .; CDR3aa: CASQEPNTGELFF; CDR3nt: TGCGCCAGCCAAGAACCGAACACCGGGGAGCTGTTTTTT
abundance: .; j_gene: TRBJ1-2; v_gene: TRBV28; d_gene: .; CDR3aa: CASSLVRGYGYTF; CDR3nt: TGTGCCAGCAGTTTAGTCAGGGGCTATGGCTACACCTTC
abundance: .; j_gene: TRBJ1-2; v_gene: TRBV28; d_gene: .; CDR3aa: CASNRGNYGYTF; CDR3nt: TGTGCCAGCAACCGGGGAAACTATGGCTACACCTTC